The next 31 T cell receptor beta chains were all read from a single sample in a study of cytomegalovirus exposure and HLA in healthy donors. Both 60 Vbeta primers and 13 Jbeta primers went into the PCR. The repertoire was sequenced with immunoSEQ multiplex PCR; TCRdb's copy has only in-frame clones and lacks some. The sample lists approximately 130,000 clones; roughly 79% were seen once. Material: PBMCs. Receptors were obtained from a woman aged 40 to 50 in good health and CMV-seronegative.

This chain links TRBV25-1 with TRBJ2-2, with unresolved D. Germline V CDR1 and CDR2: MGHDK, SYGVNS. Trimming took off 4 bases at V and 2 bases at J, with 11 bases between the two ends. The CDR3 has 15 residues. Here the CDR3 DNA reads TGTGCCAGCAGTGCCCAACTATTCAACACCGGGGAGCTGTTTTTT. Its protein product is CASSAQLFNTGELFF.

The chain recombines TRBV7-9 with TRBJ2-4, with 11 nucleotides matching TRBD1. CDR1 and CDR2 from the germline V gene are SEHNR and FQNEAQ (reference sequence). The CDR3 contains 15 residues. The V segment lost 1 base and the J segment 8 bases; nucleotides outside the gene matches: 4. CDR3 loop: CASSLEGTGGYIQYF. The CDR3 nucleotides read TGTGCCAGCAGCTTAGAAGGGACAGGGGGTTACATTCAGTACTTC.

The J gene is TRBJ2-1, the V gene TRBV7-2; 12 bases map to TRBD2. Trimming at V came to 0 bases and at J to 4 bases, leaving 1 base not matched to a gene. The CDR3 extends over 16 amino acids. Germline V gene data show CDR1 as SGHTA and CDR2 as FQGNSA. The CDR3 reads CASSLAGTSGYNEQFF. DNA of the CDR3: TGTGCCAGCAGCTTAGCTGGGACTAGCGGGTACAATGAGCAGTTCTTC. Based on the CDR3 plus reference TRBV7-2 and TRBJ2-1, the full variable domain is GAGVSQSPSNKVTEKGKDVELRCDPISGHTALYWYRQSLGQGLEFLIYFQGNSAPDKSGLPSDRFSAERTGGSVSTLTIQRTQQEDSAVYLCASSLAGTSGYNEQFFGPGTRLTVL.

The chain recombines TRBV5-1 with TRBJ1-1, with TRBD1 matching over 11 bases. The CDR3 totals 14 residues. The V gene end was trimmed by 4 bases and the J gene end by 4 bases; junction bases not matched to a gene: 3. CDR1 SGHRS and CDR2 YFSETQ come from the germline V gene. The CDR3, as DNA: TGCGCCAGCAGCCCCGGGACAGGGGGCACTGAAGCTTTCTTT. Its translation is CASSPGTGGTEAFF.

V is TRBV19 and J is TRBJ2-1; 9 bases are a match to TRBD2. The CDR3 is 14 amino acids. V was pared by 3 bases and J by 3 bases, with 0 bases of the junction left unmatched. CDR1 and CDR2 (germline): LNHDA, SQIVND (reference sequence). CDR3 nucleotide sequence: TGTGCCAGTAGTATGCGGGGGGGCTACAATGAGCAGTTCTTC. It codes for CASSMRGGYNEQFF.

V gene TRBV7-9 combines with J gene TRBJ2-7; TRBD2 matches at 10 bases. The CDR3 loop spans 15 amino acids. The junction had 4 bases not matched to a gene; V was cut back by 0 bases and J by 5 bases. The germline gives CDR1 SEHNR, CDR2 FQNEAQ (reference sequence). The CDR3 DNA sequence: TGTGCCAGCAGCTTAGCGAGCGGGGGGGCCCACGAGCAGTACTTC. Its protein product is CASSLASGGAHEQYF.

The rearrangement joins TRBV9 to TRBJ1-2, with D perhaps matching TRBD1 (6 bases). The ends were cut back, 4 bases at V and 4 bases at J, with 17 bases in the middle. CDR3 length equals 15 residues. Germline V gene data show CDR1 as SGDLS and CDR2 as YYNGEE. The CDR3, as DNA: TGTGCCAGCAGCATAGCTGGGGGCGCGGGCTATGGCTACACCTTC. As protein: CASSIAGGAGYGYTF.

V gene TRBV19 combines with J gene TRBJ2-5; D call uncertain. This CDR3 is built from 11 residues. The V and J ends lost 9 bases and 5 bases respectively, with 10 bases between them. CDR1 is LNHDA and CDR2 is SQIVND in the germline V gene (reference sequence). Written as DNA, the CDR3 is TGTGCCAGCAGAAACGGGGAGACCCAGTACTTC. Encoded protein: CASRNGETQYF.

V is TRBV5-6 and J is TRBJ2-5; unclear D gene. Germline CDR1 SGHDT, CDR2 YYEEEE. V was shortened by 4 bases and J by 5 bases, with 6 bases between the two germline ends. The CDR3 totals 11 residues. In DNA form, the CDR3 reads TGTGCCAGCAGCCGGTTGGAGACCCAGTACTTC. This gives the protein CASSRLETQYF.

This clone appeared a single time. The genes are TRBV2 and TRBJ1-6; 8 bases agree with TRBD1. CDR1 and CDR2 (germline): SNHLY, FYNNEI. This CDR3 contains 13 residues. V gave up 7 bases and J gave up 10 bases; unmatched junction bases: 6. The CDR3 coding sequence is TGTGCCAGCAAAGGACAGGGAGGGTCACCCCTCCACTTT. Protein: CASKGQGGSPLHF.

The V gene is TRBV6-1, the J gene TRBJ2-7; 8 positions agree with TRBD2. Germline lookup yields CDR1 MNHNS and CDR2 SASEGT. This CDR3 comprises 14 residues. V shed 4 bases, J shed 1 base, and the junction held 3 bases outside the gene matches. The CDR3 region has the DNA TGTGCCAGCAGTGTAGCGGGGAGTTCCTACGAGCAGTACTTC. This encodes CASSVAGSSYEQYF.

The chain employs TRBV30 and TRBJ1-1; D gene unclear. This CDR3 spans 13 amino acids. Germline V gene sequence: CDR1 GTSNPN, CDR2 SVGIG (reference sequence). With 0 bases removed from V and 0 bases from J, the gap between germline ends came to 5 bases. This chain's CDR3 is CAWSVELNTEAFF. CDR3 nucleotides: TGTGCCTGGAGTGTAGAGTTGAACACTGAAGCTTTCTTT.

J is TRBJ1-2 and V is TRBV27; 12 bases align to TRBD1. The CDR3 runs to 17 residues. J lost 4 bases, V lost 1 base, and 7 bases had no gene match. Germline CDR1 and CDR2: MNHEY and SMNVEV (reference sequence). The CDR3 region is CASSLWGTGGQVYGYTF. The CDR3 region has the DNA TGTGCCAGCAGTTTATGGGGGACAGGGGGCCAGGTCTATGGCTACACCTTC.

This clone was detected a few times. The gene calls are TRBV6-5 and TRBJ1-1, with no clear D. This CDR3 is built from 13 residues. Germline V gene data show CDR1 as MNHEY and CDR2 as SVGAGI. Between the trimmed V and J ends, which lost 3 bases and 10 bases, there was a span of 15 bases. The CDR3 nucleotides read TGTGCCAGCAGTTATACTCGGGGATCCATAGCTTTCTTT. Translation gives CASSYTRGSIAFF.

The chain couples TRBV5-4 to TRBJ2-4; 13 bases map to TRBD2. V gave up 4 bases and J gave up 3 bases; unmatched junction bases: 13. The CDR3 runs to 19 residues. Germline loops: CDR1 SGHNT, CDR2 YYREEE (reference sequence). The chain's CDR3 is CASSPTPLAGGLSKNIQYF. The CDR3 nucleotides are TGTGCCAGCAGCCCCACCCCACTAGCGGGGGGGCTGAGCAAAAACATTCAGTACTTC.

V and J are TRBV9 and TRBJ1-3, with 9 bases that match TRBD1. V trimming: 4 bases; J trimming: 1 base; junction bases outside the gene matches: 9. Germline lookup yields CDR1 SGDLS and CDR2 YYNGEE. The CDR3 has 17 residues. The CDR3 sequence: CASSPGQGPVSGNTIYF. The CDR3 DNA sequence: TGTGCCAGCAGCCCGGGACAGGGTCCTGTATCTGGAAACACCATATATTTT. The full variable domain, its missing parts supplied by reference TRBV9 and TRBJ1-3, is DSGVTQTPKHLITATGQRVTLRCSPRSGDLSVYWYQQSLDQGLQFLIQYYNGEERAKGNILERFSAQQFPDLHSELNLSSLELGDSALYFCASSPGQGPVSGNTIYFGEGSWLTVV.

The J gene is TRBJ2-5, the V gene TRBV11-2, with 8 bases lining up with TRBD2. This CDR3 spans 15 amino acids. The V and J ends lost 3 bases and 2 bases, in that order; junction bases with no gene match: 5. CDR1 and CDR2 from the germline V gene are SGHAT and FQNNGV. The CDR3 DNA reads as TGTGCCAGCAGCTTCGGGGGGGGGCCACAAGAGACCCAGTACTTC. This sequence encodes CASSFGGGPQETQYF.

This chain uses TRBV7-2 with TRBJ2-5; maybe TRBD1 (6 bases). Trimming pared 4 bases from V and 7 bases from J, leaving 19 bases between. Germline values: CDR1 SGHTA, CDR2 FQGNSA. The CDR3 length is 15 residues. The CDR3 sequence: CASSSSWTATRTQYF. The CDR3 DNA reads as TGTGCCAGCAGCTCCTCCTGGACAGCCACGAGGACCCAGTACTTC.

The CDR3 DNA is TGTGCCAGCAGCGGAACAGGGGGCCGGGATTCACCCCTCCACTTT. It translates to CASSGTGGRDSPLHF. The chain carries TRBV7-6 and TRBJ1-6, with TRBD1 matching 9 bases. V lost 5 bases to trimming and J lost 8 bases; unmatched junction nucleotides: 7. This CDR3 spans 15 amino acids. The germline V gene encodes CDR1 SGHVS and CDR2 FNYEAQ.

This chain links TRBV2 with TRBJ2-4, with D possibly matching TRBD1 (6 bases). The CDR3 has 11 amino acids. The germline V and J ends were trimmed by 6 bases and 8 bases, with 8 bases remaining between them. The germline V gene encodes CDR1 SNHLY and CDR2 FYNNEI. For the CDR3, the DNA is TGTGCCAGCAGCAAGGGGGACATTCAGTACTTC. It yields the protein CASSKGDIQYF. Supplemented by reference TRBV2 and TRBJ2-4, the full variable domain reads EPEVTQTPSHQVTQMGQEVILRCVPISNHLYFYWYRQILGQKVEFLVSFYNNEISEKSEIFDDQFSVERPDGSNFTLKIRSTKLEDSAMYFCASSKGDIQYFGAGTRLSVL.

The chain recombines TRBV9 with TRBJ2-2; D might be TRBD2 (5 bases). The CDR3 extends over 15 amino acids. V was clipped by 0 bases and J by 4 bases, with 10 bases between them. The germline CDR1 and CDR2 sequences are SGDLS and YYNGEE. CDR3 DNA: TGTGCCAGCAGCGTAGCGAGGGAACTCACCGGGGAGCTGTTTTTT. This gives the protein CASSVARELTGELFF.

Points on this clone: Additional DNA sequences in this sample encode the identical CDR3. The CDR3 reads CASSEQGASGNTIYF. DNA for the CDR3: TGTGCCAGCAGTGAACAGGGGGCGTCTGGAAACACCATATATTTT. The V and J genes are TRBV2 and TRBJ1-3, with 8 bases lining up with TRBD1. The ends lost 2 bases at V and 1 base at J; junction bases unmatched: 1. The CDR3 spans 15 residues. Germline V gene sequence: CDR1 SNHLY, CDR2 FYNNEI. Combining the CDR3 with reference TRBV2 and TRBJ1-3 gives the whole variable domain EPEVTQTPSHQVTQMGQEVILRCVPISNHLYFYWYRQILGQKVEFLVSFYNNEISEKSEIFDDQFSVERPDGSNFTLKIRSTKLEDSAMYFCASSEQGASGNTIYFGEGSWLTVV.

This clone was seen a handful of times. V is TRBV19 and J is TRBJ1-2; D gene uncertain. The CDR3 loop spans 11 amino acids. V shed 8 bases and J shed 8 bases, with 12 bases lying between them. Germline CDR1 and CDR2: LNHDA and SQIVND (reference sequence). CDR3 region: CASSREGGYTF. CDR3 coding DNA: TGTGCCAGTTCTAGAGAGGGCGGCTACACCTTC.

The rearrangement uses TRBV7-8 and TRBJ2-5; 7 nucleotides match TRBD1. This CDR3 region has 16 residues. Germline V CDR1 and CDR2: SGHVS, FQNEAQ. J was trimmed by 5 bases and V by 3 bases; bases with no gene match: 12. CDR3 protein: CASSFVQGPSGETQYF. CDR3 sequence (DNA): TGTGCCAGCAGCTTTGTACAGGGGCCCAGTGGGGAGACCCAGTACTTC.

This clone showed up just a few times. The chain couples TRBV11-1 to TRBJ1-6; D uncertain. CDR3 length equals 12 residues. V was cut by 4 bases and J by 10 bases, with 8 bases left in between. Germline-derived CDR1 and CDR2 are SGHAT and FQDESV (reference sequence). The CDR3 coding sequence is TGTGCCAGCAGCTACGGGGTATCACCCCTCCACTTT. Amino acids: CASSYGVSPLHF.

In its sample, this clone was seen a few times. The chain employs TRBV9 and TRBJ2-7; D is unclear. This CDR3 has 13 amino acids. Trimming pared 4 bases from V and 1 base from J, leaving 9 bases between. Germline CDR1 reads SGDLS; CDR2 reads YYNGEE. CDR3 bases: TGTGCCAGCAGCCTAACCCCTTCCTACGAGCAGTACTTC. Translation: CASSLTPSYEQYF.

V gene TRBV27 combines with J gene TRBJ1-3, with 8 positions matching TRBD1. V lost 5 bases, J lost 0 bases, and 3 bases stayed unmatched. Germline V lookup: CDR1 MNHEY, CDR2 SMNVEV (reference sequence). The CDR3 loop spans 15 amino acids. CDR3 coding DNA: TGTGCCAGCAGTATTACAGGGGGCTCTGGAAACACCATATATTTT. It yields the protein CASSITGGSGNTIYF.

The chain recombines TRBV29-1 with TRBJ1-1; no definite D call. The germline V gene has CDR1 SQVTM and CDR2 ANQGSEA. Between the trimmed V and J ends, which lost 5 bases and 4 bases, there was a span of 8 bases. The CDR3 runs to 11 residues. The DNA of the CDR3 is TGCAGCGTTCGACACCCCACTGAAGCTTTCTTT. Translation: CSVRHPTEAFF.

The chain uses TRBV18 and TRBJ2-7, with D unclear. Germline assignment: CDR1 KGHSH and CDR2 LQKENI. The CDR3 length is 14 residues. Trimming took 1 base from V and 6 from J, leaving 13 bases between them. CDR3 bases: TGTGCCAGCTCACCACTCCAAGACAAGGTCGAGCAGTACTTC. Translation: CASSPLQDKVEQYF.

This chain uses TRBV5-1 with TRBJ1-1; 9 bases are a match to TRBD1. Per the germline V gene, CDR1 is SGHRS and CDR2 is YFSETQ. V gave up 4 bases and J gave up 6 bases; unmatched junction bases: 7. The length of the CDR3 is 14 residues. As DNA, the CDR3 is TGCGCCAGCAGCACCGGCACAGGGGGCGCTGAAGCTTTCTTT. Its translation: CASSTGTGGAEAFF.

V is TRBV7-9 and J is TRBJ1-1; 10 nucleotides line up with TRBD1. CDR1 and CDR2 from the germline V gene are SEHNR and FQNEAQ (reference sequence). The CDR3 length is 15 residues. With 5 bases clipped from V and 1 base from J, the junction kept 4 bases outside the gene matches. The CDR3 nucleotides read TGTGCCAGCAGCCTAGGGACAGGGGCGAACACTGAAGCTTTCTTT. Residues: CASSLGTGANTEAFF.